The 20 T cell receptor beta chains reported below all come from one sample, sequenced in a study of blood T cell repertoires in COVID-19. Sequenced by immunoSEQ multiplex PCR; TCRdb stores in-frame clones only, minus some. The data hold approximately 100,000 clones, with around 91% observed a single time. The specimen was peripheral blood. The receptor set was obtained from a woman older than 75 with acute or convalescent COVID-19.

V and J are TRBV28 and TRBJ1-3; no clear D gene. The CDR3 is 16 amino acids. Germline CDR1 and CDR2: MDHEN and SYDVKM. V lost 3 bases and J lost 0, with 12 bases in between. The CDR3 region has the DNA TGTGCCAGCAGTTTCGGGAGGGTCGGCTCTGGAAACACCATATATTTT. As protein: CASSFGRVGSGNTIYF.

The rearrangement uses TRBV2 and TRBJ2-7; D uncertain. V lost 3 bases, J lost 0 bases, and 6 bases lay in between. Per germline, CDR1 SNHLY and CDR2 FYNNEI. The CDR3 length is 13 residues. CDR3 sequence (DNA): TGTGCCAGCAGTGAGTTAGTCTCCTACGAGCAGTACTTC. This translates into CASSELVSYEQYF.

The V and J genes are TRBV30 and TRBJ2-2, with 11 bases identical to TRBD2. Trimming took 5 bases from V and 0 from J; bases not matched to a gene: 5. The CDR3 has 16 amino acids. Germline CDR1 reads GTSNPN; CDR2 reads SVGIG (reference sequence). The CDR3 DNA follows: TGTGCCTGGGCTAGCGGGGGGAACGCGAACACCGGGGAGCTGTTTTTT. It translates to CAWASGGNANTGELFF.

The chain employs TRBV10-3 and TRBJ2-6; D gene ambiguous. The germline V gene has CDR1 ENHRY and CDR2 SYGVKD. CDR3 size: 17 residues. Trimming shortened V by 7 bases and J by 0 bases, and 16 bases separated the two germline ends. The CDR3 loop reads CAITEMVLSSGANVLTF. The CDR3, as DNA: TGTGCCATCACCGAGATGGTCCTGAGCTCTGGGGCCAACGTCCTGACTTTC.

V usage is TRBV7-2 and J usage is TRBJ2-1; D is perhaps TRBD2 (7 bases). V shed 1 base and J shed 5 bases, with 15 bases lying between them. The CDR3 is made up of 16 amino acids. CDR1 SGHTA and CDR2 FQGNSA come from the germline V gene. CDR3 protein: CASSLVFEGGDNEQFF. In DNA, the CDR3 is TGTGCCAGCAGCTTAGTATTTGAGGGGGGGGACAATGAGCAGTTCTTC. Complete variable domain (other parts from reference TRBV7-2 and TRBJ2-1): GAGVSQSPSNKVTEKGKDVELRCDPISGHTALYWYRQSLGQGLEFLIYFQGNSAPDKSGLPSDRFSAERTGGSVSTLTIQRTQQEDSAVYLCASSLVFEGGDNEQFFGPGTRLTVL.

V and J are TRBV2 and TRBJ1-2; 8 bases line up with TRBD1. Germline V gives CDR1 SNHLY, CDR2 FYNNEI. Losses at the gene ends were 6 bases for V and 4 bases for J; bases not matched to a gene: 10. The CDR3 has 15 amino acids. CDR3 DNA sequence: TGTGCCAGCAGGAACAAGAGTGACAGGGGCTATGGCTACACCTTC. Amino acids: CASRNKSDRGYGYTF.

This chain joins TRBV27 and TRBJ1-5; TRBD1 agrees at 10 bases. With 0 bases clipped from V and 3 bases from J, the junction kept 2 bases outside the gene matches. Germline CDR1 MNHEY, CDR2 SMNVEV (reference sequence). The length of the CDR3 is 16 residues. The CDR3 reads CASSLSGTGANQPQHF. As DNA, the CDR3 is TGTGCCAGCAGTTTATCGGGGACAGGGGCCAATCAGCCCCAGCATTTT.

Comments on this clone: In the same sample, other DNA sequences code for this CDR3. V and J are TRBV12-3 or TRBV12-4 and TRBJ1-4; no firm D call. Trimming stripped 2 bases from V and 8 bases from J, with 6 bases between. The CDR3 loop spans 12 amino acids. The CDR3 DNA is TGTGCCAGCAGTTTACGGAGGGAAAAACTGTTTTTT. This encodes CASSLRREKLFF.

In this sample, this clone turned up once. This rearrangement joins TRBV7-2 to TRBJ1-2; TRBD1 is a possible D gene (6 bases). CDR1 and CDR2 from the germline V gene are SGHTA and FQGNSA. The CDR3 sequence is 14 residues long. V was cut by 6 bases and J by 4 bases, with 15 bases left in between. The CDR3 here is CASRGGGSAYGYTF. For the CDR3, the DNA is TGTGCCAGCAGAGGGGGGGGTTCGGCCTATGGCTACACCTTC.

The chain is built from TRBV27 and TRBJ2-2, with TRBD1 matching 9 bases. CDR1 and CDR2 (germline): MNHEY, SMNVEV (reference sequence). This CDR3 is built from 18 residues. V shed 3 bases, J shed 7 bases, and the junction held 15 bases outside the gene matches. CDR3 in DNA: TGTGCCAGCAGTTTGCGGATAGGGGACAGGGAACGGCACGGGGAGCTGTTTTTT. Translated: CASSLRIGDRERHGELFF.

This chain uses TRBV2 with TRBJ2-2; 7 bases are shared with TRBD1. The CDR3 consists of 15 residues. In germline, CDR1 is SNHLY, CDR2 FYNNEI. The ends lost 7 bases at V and 5 bases at J; junction bases unmatched: 10. The CDR3 sequence is CASKTGEKPTGELFF. DNA of the CDR3: TGTGCCAGCAAAACAGGGGAAAAACCGACCGGGGAGCTGTTTTTT.

CDR3 residues: CASSLEQVPNTEAFF. The CDR3 DNA follows: TGTGCCAGCAGCTTAGAACAAGTGCCTAACACTGAAGCTTTCTTT. This chain links TRBV7-2 with TRBJ1-1; D gene uncertain. Trimming stripped 1 base from V and 2 bases from J, with 11 bases between. The CDR3 is 15 residues long. The germline gives CDR1 SGHTA, CDR2 FQGNSA.

The J gene is TRBJ2-2, the V gene TRBV5-4, with D maybe TRBD1 (6 bases). Germline CDR1 reads SGHNT; CDR2 reads YYREEE (reference sequence). The CDR3 consists of 15 residues. With 0 bases removed from V and 7 bases from J, the gap between germline ends came to 13 bases. As DNA, the CDR3 is TGTGCCAGCAGCTTGGACAGGGTGGGGAACGGGGAGCTGTTTTTT. Translation gives CASSLDRVGNGELFF. The variable domain in full, with the rest retrieved from reference TRBV5-4 and TRBJ2-2, is ETGVTQSPTHLIKTRGQQVTLRCSSQSGHNTVSWYQQALGQGPQFIFQYYREEENGRGNFPPRFSGLQFPNYSSELNVNALELDDSALYLCASSLDRVGNGELFFGEGSRLTVL.

The chain employs TRBV5-6 and TRBJ1-2, with D possibly being TRBD1 (6 bases). The length of the CDR3 is 14 residues. V was shortened by 4 bases and J by 5 bases, with 15 bases between the two germline ends. Germline CDR1 SGHDT, CDR2 YYEEEE. DNA of the CDR3: TGTGCCAGCAGCCTAGGCAGGGGCGGGTATGGCTACACCTTC. Translated, it gives CASSLGRGGYGYTF.

This chain joins TRBV29-1 and TRBJ2-4, with D perhaps matching TRBD1 (6 bases). The V gene lost 8 bases and the J gene lost 8 bases, with 13 bases spanning the gap. Germline lookup yields CDR1 SQVTM and CDR2 ANQGSEA. This CDR3 has 11 amino acids. CDR3 coding DNA: TGCAGCACTGAACAGGGCTACATTCAGTACTTC. Its protein is CSTEQGYIQYF.

CDR3 sequence: CASSDERGRGLETQYF. The CDR3 DNA reads as TGTGCCAGCAGTGACGAGCGGGGGAGGGGGCTAGAGACCCAGTACTTC. The V call is TRBV6-1, the J call TRBJ2-5; D may be TRBD2 (8 bases). V was cut by 3 bases and J by 4 bases, with 18 bases left in between. CDR1 MNHNS and CDR2 SASEGT come from the germline V gene. The CDR3 runs to 16 residues.

J is TRBJ2-1 and V is TRBV5-4; the match to TRBD2 covers 8 bases. With V trimmed by 4 bases and J by 7 bases, 7 bases remained unmatched. Per germline, CDR1 SGHNT and CDR2 YYREEE (reference sequence). This CDR3 is 14 amino acids long. The DNA for the CDR3 is TGTGCCAGCAGCCGGGGGGGGCTGGGGAATGAGCAGTTCTTC. Its translation is CASSRGGLGNEQFF. The whole variable domain, filled in from reference TRBV5-4 and TRBJ2-1, reads ETGVTQSPTHLIKTRGQQVTLRCSSQSGHNTVSWYQQALGQGPQFIFQYYREEENGRGNFPPRFSGLQFPNYSSELNVNALELDDSALYLCASSRGGLGNEQFFGPGTRLTVL.

The J gene is TRBJ2-2, the V gene TRBV19, with 10 bases fitting TRBD2. The CDR3 contains 15 residues. CDR1 is LNHDA and CDR2 is SQIVND in the germline V gene (reference sequence). V trimming: 7 bases; J trimming: 4 bases; junction bases outside the gene matches: 6. This CDR3 is CASKPLAGITGELFF. The CDR3 DNA follows: TGTGCCAGTAAGCCACTAGCGGGGATCACCGGGGAGCTGTTTTTT.

The V gene is TRBV4-2, the J gene TRBJ2-2, with D possibly matching TRBD2 (8 bases). Looked up from germline, CDR1 is LGHNA and CDR2 is YNFKEQ. The CDR3 contains 17 residues. V gave up 7 bases and J gave up 1 base, with 19 bases separating them. The CDR3 here is CASTLREGARNTGELFF. CDR3 DNA sequence: TGTGCCAGCACCCTTCGGGAGGGGGCCCGGAACACCGGGGAGCTGTTTTTT.

The chain employs TRBV12-3 or TRBV12-4 and TRBJ1-5; D is unclear. Trimming left V 5 bases short and J 4 bases short, with 9 bases between. The CDR3 is made up of 13 amino acids. The CDR3 loop reads CASSREGNQPQHF. The CDR3 DNA follows: TGTGCCAGCAGTAGGGAGGGAAATCAGCCCCAGCATTTT.